Listed here are 10 T cell receptor beta chains from one sample, sequenced in a study of shared clonotypes between healthy human individuals. Only in-frame clones appear in the TCRdb table, and some are missing; sequencing was by immunoSEQ multiplex PCR. The sample lists around 980,000 clones; more than 75% were seen once. The sample consisted of memory CD4+ T cells from PBMCs. Subset here: CD45RA-negative fraction. The receptors derive from a young man in good health. Some clones in this sample may be carry-over from other donors' samples.

As for this clone: The sample has other DNA sequences that encode this CDR3 too. This chain connects TRBV5-1 to TRBJ2-7; D ambiguous. Between the trimmed V and J ends, which lost 3 bases and 0 bases, there was a span of 7 bases. Germline CDR1 SGHRS, CDR2 YFSETQ. The CDR3 consists of 13 residues. CDR3 in amino acids: CASSSYSSYEQYF. The CDR3 bases are TGCGCCAGCAGCTCTTATAGCTCCTACGAGCAGTACTTC.

Remarks on this clone: One junction end does not reproduce the germline sequence, and a read error may be involved. V and J are TRBV30 and TRBJ2-2, with 10 bases lining up with TRBD2. The germline V gene encodes CDR1 GTSNPN and CDR2 SVGIG (reference sequence). This CDR3 comprises 15 residues. This chain's CDR3 is CAWSPGLANTVELFF. The DNA for the CDR3 is TGTGCCTGGAGTCCGGGACTAGCGAACACCGTGGAGCTGTTTTTT.

This clone has a single count. CDR3 protein: CASSQTDRVYGYTF. Here the CDR3 DNA reads TGTGCCAGCAGCCAGACGGACAGGGTCTATGGCTACACCTTC. The chain combines TRBV4-2 with TRBJ1-2; 8 bases align to TRBD1. From germline, CDR1 is LGHNA and CDR2 YNFKEQ. CDR3 length equals 14 residues. Unmatched junction bases numbered 4, after V lost 3 bases and J lost 4 bases.

J is TRBJ2-3 and V is TRBV4-1; D is perhaps TRBD1 (5 bases). The V end was cut by 0 bases, the J end by 5 bases, with 9 bases between. The CDR3 is 14 residues long. Germline CDR1 reads MGHRA; CDR2 reads YSYEKL. CDR3 sequence (DNA): TGCGCCAGCAGCCAAGAGACTCAGGGAGATACGCAGTATTTT. Translated, it gives CASSQETQGDTQYF.

V and J are TRBV28 and TRBJ2-3, with no clear D. V was cut by 0 bases and J by 8 bases, with 9 bases left in between. This CDR3 has 13 amino acids. Germline V gene lookup returns CDR1 MDHEN and CDR2 SYDVKM. The CDR3 DNA is TGTGCCAGCAGTTTATGGGCAGCAGCTACGCAGTATTTT. This translates into CASSLWAAATQYF.

Details on this clone: The same CDR3 can be traced to other DNA sequences in this sample. The chain uses TRBV18 and TRBJ2-1, with 10 bases identical to TRBD2. Per germline, CDR1 KGHSH and CDR2 LQKENI. With V trimmed by 0 bases and J by 7 bases, 6 bases remained unmatched. The CDR3 length is 16 residues. The CDR3 is CASSPPVAGGRNEQFF. The CDR3 DNA reads TGTGCCAGCTCACCACCGGTAGCGGGAGGTCGTAATGAGCAGTTCTTC.

This clone has a handful of counts. The chain has TRBV2 and TRBJ2-7, with D perhaps TRBD2 (6 bases). CDR1 and CDR2 (germline): SNHLY, FYNNEI. V lost 11 bases and J lost 9, with 14 bases in between. The CDR3 runs to 10 residues. CDR3 amino acids: CAAGTGVQYF. The CDR3 DNA reads TGTGCCGCCGGGACGGGGGTGCAGTACTTC.

The chain carries TRBV10-1 and TRBJ2-5; 14 nucleotides line up with TRBD2. The V gene end was trimmed by 5 bases and the J gene end by 5 bases; junction bases not matched to a gene: 4. CDR1 is WNHNN, CDR2 SYGVQD, per germline (reference sequence). The CDR3 runs 15 residues. CDR3 sequence (DNA): TGCGCCAGCAGTCCGGGACTAGCGGGAGCGGAGACCCAGTACTTC. This translates into CASSPGLAGAETQYF.

The V and J genes are TRBV4-2 and TRBJ2-2; D is undetermined. CDR1 LGHNA and CDR2 YNFKEQ come from the germline V gene. The V end was cut by 1 base, the J end by 0 bases, with 9 bases between. This CDR3 contains 16 residues. The CDR3 loop reads CASSQVMASNTGELFF. The CDR3 DNA is TGTGCCAGCAGCCAAGTGATGGCTTCGAACACCGGGGAGCTGTTTTTT.

V is TRBV6-5 and J is TRBJ2-2; 9 bases line up with TRBD1. Germline loops: CDR1 MNHEY, CDR2 SVGAGI. The CDR3 totals 15 residues. V shed 10 bases and J 6 bases; nucleotides not matched to a gene: 12. The CDR3, as DNA: TGTGCCACCCGTGGGACAGGGTCGATCTCCGGGGAGCTGTTTTTT. This translates into CATRGTGSISGELFF.